This entry features one T cell receptor (beta chain) sequence. Its antigen is not identified. Generated by immunoSEQ multiplex PCR, the TCRdb table keeps only in-frame clones and is missing some. Counted here are 170,000 or so clones, 90% occurring once; the ten biggest clones make up about 1.6%. This specimen belongs to a study of T cell responses to AZD1222 COVID-19 vaccine. General observations from the study: Nearly half of spike-specific TCRs reportedly target variant regions that are unmutated in the B.1.351 and B.1.1.7 variants. Donors were mostly white British, more females; clonal diversity possibly underestimated. With dominance at 160-218 and 743-854, vaccine-associated CD4 TCRs spanned spike.

The CDR3 is 14 amino acids. V shed 2 bases and J shed 4 bases, with 14 bases lying between them. Germline values: CDR1 GTSNPN, CDR2 SVGIG (reference sequence). The receptor comes from an adult in good health. The specimen comprised peripheral blood, sampled on day 0 of AZD1222 vaccination. V is TRBV30 and J is TRBJ1-2; perhaps TRBD1 as D (5 bases). CDR3 amino acids: CAWSSQGSGYGYTF. The DNA for the CDR3 is TGTGCCTGGAGTTCTCAGGGAAGTGGCTATGGCTACACCTTC.